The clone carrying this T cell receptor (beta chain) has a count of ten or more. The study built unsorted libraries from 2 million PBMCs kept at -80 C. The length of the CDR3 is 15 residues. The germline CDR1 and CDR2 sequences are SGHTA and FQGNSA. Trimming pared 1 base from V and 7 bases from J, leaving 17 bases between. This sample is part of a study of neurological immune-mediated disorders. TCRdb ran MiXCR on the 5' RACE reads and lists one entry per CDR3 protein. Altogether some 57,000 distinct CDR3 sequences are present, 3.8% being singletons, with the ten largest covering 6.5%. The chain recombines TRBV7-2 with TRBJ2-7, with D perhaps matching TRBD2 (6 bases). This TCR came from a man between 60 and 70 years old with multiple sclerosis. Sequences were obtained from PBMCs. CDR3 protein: CASSLVLGTAEEQYF. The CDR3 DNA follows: TGTGCCAGCAGCTTAGTTCTCGGGACTGCCGAGGAGCAGTACTTC. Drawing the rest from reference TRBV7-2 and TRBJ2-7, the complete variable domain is GAGVSQSPSNKVTEKGKDVELRCDPISGHTALYWYRQSLGQGLEFLIYFQGNSAPDKSGLPSDRFSAERTGGSVSTLTIQRTQQEDSAVYLCASSLVLGTAEEQYFGPGTRLTVT.